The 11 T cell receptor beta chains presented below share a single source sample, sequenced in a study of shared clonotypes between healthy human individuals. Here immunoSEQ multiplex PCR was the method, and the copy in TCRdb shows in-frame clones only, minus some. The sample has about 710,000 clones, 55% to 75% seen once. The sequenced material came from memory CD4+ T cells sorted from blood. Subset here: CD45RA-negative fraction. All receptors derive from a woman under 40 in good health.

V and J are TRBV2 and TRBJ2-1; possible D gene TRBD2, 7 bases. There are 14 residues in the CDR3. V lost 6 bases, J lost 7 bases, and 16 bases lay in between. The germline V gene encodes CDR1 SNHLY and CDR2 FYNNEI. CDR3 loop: CASRGRGARNEQFF. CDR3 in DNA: TGTGCCAGCAGGGGACGGGGGGCGAGGAATGAGCAGTTCTTC.

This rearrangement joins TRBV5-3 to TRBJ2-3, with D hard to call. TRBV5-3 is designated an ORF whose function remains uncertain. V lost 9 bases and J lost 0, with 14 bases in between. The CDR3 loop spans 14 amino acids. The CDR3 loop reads CATEHPTSTDTQYF. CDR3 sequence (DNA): TGTGCCACAGAACATCCCACTAGCACAGATACGCAGTATTTT.

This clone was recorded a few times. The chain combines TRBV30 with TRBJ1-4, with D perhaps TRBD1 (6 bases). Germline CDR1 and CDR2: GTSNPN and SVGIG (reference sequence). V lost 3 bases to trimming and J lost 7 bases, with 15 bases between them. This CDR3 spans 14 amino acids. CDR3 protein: CAWRTGILTEKLFF. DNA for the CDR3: TGTGCCTGGAGAACAGGGATTTTGACTGAAAAACTGTTTTTT.

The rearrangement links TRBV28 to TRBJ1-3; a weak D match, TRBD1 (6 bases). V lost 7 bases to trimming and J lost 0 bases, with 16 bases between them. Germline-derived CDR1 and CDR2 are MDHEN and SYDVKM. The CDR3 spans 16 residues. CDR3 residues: CASTDSGTYSGNTIYF. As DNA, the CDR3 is TGTGCCAGCACCGACTCCGGGACATACTCTGGAAACACCATATATTTT. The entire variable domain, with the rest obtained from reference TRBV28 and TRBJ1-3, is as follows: DVKVTQSSRYLVKRTGEKVFLECVQDMDHENMFWYRQDPGLGLRLIYFSYDVKMKEKGDIPEGYSVSREKKERFSLILESASTNQTSMYLCASTDSGTYSGNTIYFGEGSWLTVV.

The CDR3 sequence is CASRLAGDHREQFF. CDR3 DNA sequence: TGTGCCAGCAGACTAGCGGGAGATCACCGTGAGCAGTTCTTC. The V and J genes are TRBV25-1 and TRBJ2-1, with 11 bases that match TRBD2. With V trimmed by 6 bases and J by 9 bases, 7 bases remained unmatched. Per the germline V gene, CDR1 is MGHDK and CDR2 is SYGVNS. The CDR3 is 14 residues long.

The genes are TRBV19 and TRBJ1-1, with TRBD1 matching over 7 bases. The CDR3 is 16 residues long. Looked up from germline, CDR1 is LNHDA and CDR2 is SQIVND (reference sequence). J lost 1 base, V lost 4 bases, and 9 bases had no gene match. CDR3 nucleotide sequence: TGTGCCAGTAGTACACATTTACAGGGGCGGAACACTGAAGCTTTCTTT. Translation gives CASSTHLQGRNTEAFF. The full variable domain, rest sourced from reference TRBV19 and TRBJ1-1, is DGGITQSPKYLFRKEGQNVTLSCEQNLNHDAMYWYRQDPGQGLRLIYYSQIVNDFQKGDIAEGYSVSREKKESFPLTVTSAQKNPTAFYLCASSTHLQGRNTEAFFGQGTRLTVV.

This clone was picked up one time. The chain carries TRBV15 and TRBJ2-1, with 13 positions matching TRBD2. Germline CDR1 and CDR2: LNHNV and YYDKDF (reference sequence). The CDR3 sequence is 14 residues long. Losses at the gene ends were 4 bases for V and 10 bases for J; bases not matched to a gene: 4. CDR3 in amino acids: CATSTGLAGYEQFF. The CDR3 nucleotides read TGTGCCACCAGCACGGGACTAGCGGGATACGAGCAGTTCTTC.

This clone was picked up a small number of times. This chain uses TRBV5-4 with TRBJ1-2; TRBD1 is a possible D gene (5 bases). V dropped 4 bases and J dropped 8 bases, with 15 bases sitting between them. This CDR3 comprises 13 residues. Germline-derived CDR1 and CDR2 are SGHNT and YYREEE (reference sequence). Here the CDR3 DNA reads TGTGCCAGCAGCATCGACAGCTCTCGGGGCTACACCTTC. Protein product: CASSIDSSRGYTF.

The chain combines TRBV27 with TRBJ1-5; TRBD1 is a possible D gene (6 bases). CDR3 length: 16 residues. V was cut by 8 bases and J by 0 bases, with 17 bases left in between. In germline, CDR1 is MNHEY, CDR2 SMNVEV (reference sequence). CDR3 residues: CASREGGVYSNQPQHF. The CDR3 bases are TGTGCCAGCCGAGAAGGGGGTGTGTATAGCAATCAGCCCCAGCATTTT.

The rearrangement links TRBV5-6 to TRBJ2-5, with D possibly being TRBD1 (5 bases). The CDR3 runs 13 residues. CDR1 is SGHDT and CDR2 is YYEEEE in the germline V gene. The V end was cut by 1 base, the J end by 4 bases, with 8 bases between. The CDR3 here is CASSLRQGETQYF. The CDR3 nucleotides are TGTGCCAGCAGCTTGCGGCAGGGAGAGACCCAGTACTTC.

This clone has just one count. CDR3 loop: CASSLPPEETQYF. The DNA for the CDR3 is TGTGCCAGCAGTTTACCGCCCGAGGAGACCCAGTACTTC. The J gene is TRBJ2-5, the V gene TRBV28; no reliable D call. Per the germline V gene, CDR1 is MDHEN and CDR2 is SYDVKM. V lost 2 bases and J lost 5, with 9 bases in between. The CDR3 runs to 13 residues.